This TCR beta chain is from a study of response to subunit inactivated influenza vaccine. TCRdb passed the RT-PCR reads through MiXCR, listing each CDR3 protein once. This sample has 560,000 or so distinct CDR3 sequences; approximately 7.1% occur once, and the top ten carry approximately 13%. V lost 6 bases to trimming and J lost 6 bases; unmatched junction nucleotides: 2. Germline V lookup: CDR1 MNHEY, CDR2 SVGEGT. This CDR3 spans 12 amino acids. Only a few counts were recorded for this clonotype. The sample here was PBMCs from blood, taken less than 30 months after vaccination. The sequence was collected from a man in his fifties or sixties who received an inactivated influenza vaccine. The chain uses TRBV6-2 or TRBV6-3 and TRBJ2-1; 7 nucleotides match TRBD1. CDR3 coding DNA: TGTGCCAGCAGGGGACAGCCCAATGAGCAGTTCTTC. It specifies CASRGQPNEQFF.